Listed below are T cell receptor beta chains from one sample, sequenced in a study of T cell clonotyping in hematopoietic cell transplantation. Repertoires were generated with immunoSEQ multiplex PCR, while TCRdb's copy carries only in-frame clones and drops some. The data contain about 9,500 clones, over 85% of them seen just once; the ten biggest clones take up 4.5% to 6%. The sample consisted of PBMCs, taken 100 days after allogeneic stem cell transplant. The receptors shown here come from a male patient between 50 and 60 years old who had an allogeneic stem cell transplant from a related donor, so T cells may come from the graft donor. Some clones in this sample may be carry-over from other donors' samples. Both conserved end residues are part of each CDR3. The D gene is left open where the match is weak. Rows may omit the clone size; those that give it use once, few, many or a size class.

size	D	J	V	DNA	CDR3
.	.	TRBJ2-1	TRBV6-5	TGTGCCAGCAGTCGGGGGACCCAAGGTCTGTTCTTC	CASSRGTQGLFF
.	TRBD1	TRBJ1-6	TRBV27	TGTGCCAGCAGTGCGACAGGGGTTGATTCACCCCTCCACTTT	CASSATGVDSPLHF
.	.	TRBJ1-2	TRBV19	TGTGCCAGTAGTGGGCTCAGTATTGCTGGCTACACCTTC	CASSGLSIAGYTF
.	.	TRBJ1-1	TRBV27	TGTGCCAGCAGCCTCCCACCCCCGAACACTGAAGCTTTCTTT	CASSLPPPNTEAFF
.	.	TRBJ1-1	TRBV19	TGTGCCAGTATGTTATGGGCAGGCGACTCTTTGAACACTGAAGCTTTCTTT	CASMLWAGDSLNTEAFF
.	.	TRBJ2-7	TRBV6-5	TGTGCCAGCAGTTACGGGCAGGGCTCCTACGAGCAGTACTTC	CASSYGQGSYEQYF
once	.	TRBJ2-7	TRBV11-2	TGTGCCAGCAGCGGCTCCGGGACGGATAGCTACGAGCAGTACTTC	CASSGSGTDSYEQYF
once	TRBD2	TRBJ2-3	TRBV9	TGTGCCAGCAGCCTCAGGACTAGCGGGAGTTCAGATACGCAGTATTTT	CASSLRTSGSSDTQYF
.	TRBD2	TRBJ2-1	TRBV28	TGTGCCAGCAAGGGTATACAGCGGGGGGAGCAGTTCTTC	CASKGIQRGEQFF
.	TRBD1	TRBJ1-1	TRBV5-1	TGCGCCAGCAGCTCGGGACAGCCTAACACTGAAGCTTTCTTT	CASSSGQPNTEAFF
.	.	TRBJ2-2	TRBV10-2	TGCGCCAGCAGTGAACAGGGCCGGACCGGGGAGCTGTTTTTT	CASSEQGRTGELFF
.	.	TRBJ2-6	TRBV13	TGTGCCAGCAGCATGAGGATTTCTGGGGCCAACGTCCTGACTTTC	CASSMRISGANVLTF
.	TRBD1	TRBJ2-7	TRBV6-5	TGTGCCAGCAGTTACCTTCCGACAGGGAGAACCTACGAGCAGTACTTC	CASSYLPTGRTYEQYF
.	TRBD2	TRBJ2-1	TRBV19	TGTGCCAGTAGCCCTACTAGCGGCTCCTACAATGAGCAGTTCTTC	CASSPTSGSYNEQFF
.	.	TRBJ1-5	TRBV6-4	TGTGCCAGCGGGGTCGGTACCAGGGGACGGAATCAGCCCCAGCATTTT	CASGVGTRGRNQPQHF
.	TRBD2	TRBJ2-3	TRBV19	TGTGCCAGTAGTAGGACTAGCGGGAGGGCCGATACGCAGTATTTT	CASSRTSGRADTQYF
.	.	TRBJ2-5	TRBV30	TGTGCCTGGAGTGAGGACAGTCAAGAGACCCAGTACTTC	CAWSEDSQETQYF
.	TRBD2	TRBJ2-7	TRBV27	TGTGCCAGCAGTTTAAGGTTTCAAGGTAGCGGGGGAAGACACGAGCAGTACTTC	CASSLRFQGSGGRHEQYF
.	TRBD1	TRBJ2-7	TRBV9	TGTGCCAGCAGCGTAGCCCCGGGACAGGGCACCTACGAGCAGTACTTC	CASSVAPGQGTYEQYF
.	TRBD2	TRBJ2-2	TRBV4-1	TGCGCCAGCAGCCCCCGAACTAGCGGGGGAGGCACCGGGGAGCTGTTTTTT	CASSPRTSGGGTGELFF
.	.	TRBJ1-2	TRBV9	TGTGCCAGCAGCATATCGGACAGTGAAGCCTATGGCTACACCTTC	CASSISDSEAYGYTF
.	.	TRBJ1-5	TRBV30	TGTGCCTGGAGTTCCTGGGCCATCAGAACCCAGCATTTT	CAWSSWAIRTQHF